Below are 21 T cell receptor beta chains sequenced from a single sample in a study of T cells expressing NK-cell markers. Reprocessing the 5' RACE reads, TCRdb reports a single entry for every CDR3 protein and omits DNA. Its table lists 550,000 or so distinct CDR3 sequences. The sequenced sample consisted of blood T cells: a sorted CD56 or NKG2C T cell subset, CD4+ or CD8+ T cells, or bulk PBMC T cells (not recorded which). The receptors originated from a man between 18 and 35 years old in good health.

The genes are TRBV29-1 and TRBJ1-1; as DNA is missing, the TRBD1 call by TCRdb cannot be tested. This CDR3 region has 15 residues. Germline V lookup: CDR1 SQVTM, CDR2 ANQGSEA. The CDR3 region is CSVEGRLARNTEAFF.

This chain joins TRBV7-9 and TRBJ2-5. Germline V gene sequence: CDR1 SEHNR, CDR2 FQNEAQ (reference sequence). This CDR3 contains 14 residues. This CDR3 reads CASSLRFNQETQYF.

V gene TRBV24-1 combines with J gene TRBJ1-1; TCRdb outputs TRBD1, but without DNA this stays unchecked. Per germline, CDR1 KGHDR and CDR2 SFDVKD. The CDR3 sequence is 12 residues long. The CDR3 spells CATSGTGGEAFF.

The rearrangement links TRBV10-2 to TRBJ2-5; the D gene TCRdb calls, TRBD2, cannot be checked with no DNA. This CDR3 is 13 amino acids long. The germline V gene has CDR1 WSHSY and CDR2 SAAADI. CDR3: CASSGREGTAQYF.

This chain connects TRBV15 to TRBJ2-3. The CDR3 contains 12 residues. Germline V gene lookup returns CDR1 LNHNV and CDR2 YYDKDF (reference sequence). This chain's CDR3 is CATSRDHPTQYF.

This chain uses TRBV5-1 with TRBJ1-1; lacking DNA, the TRBD1 call made by TCRdb goes unchecked. Germline-derived CDR1 and CDR2 are SGHRS and YFSETQ. The CDR3 totals 16 residues. The CDR3 protein is CASSLEGHPMNTEAFF.

This chain links TRBV20-1 with TRBJ2-1; TCRdb proposes TRBD2, but this gene call is untestable without DNA. The germline CDR1 and CDR2 sequences are DFQATT and SNEGSKA (reference sequence). CDR3 length: 14 residues. CDR3 protein: CSAYPGSNPNEQFF.

The rearrangement uses TRBV6-2 or TRBV6-3 and TRBJ2-7. CDR1 MNHEY and CDR2 SVGEGT come from the germline V gene. The CDR3 is 12 amino acids. This CDR3 reads CASRAGRHEQYF.

The CDR3: CASSGLADGTDTQYF. The rearrangement joins TRBV11-2 to TRBJ2-3. Germline CDR1 SGHAT, CDR2 FQNNGV. The CDR3 is 15 amino acids.

V and J are TRBV5-6 and TRBJ1-1. The CDR3 is 16 amino acids. Germline lookup yields CDR1 SGHDT and CDR2 YYEEEE. The CDR3 protein is CASSLARAFMNTEAFF. Using reference TRBV5-6 and TRBJ1-1 for the parts outside the CDR3, the full variable domain is DAGVTQSPTHLIKTRGQQVTLRCSPKSGHDTVSWYQQALGQGPQFIFQYYEEEERQRGNFPDRFSGHQFPNYSSELNVNALLLGDSALYLCASSLARAFMNTEAFFGQGTRLTVV.

The V call is TRBV10-3, the J call TRBJ2-5; as DNA is missing, the TRBD1 call by TCRdb cannot be tested. CDR3 length: 18 residues. Germline V gene lookup returns CDR1 ENHRY and CDR2 SYGVKD. The CDR3 sequence: CAISESRQGTTLEETQYF.

The chain is built from TRBV12-3 or TRBV12-4 and TRBJ2-7; the TRBD1 assignment by TCRdb is unverifiable without DNA. The CDR3 contains 14 residues. CDR3 loop: CASSLGQGNDEQYF.

The chain links TRBV12-3 or TRBV12-4 to TRBJ2-5; no DNA is available, so the TRBD2 call from TCRdb remains unchecked. The CDR3 loop spans 17 amino acids. This CDR3 reads CASSELQRTSSGETQYF.

CDR3 in amino acids: CASTRTGRWELFF. The V and J genes are TRBV12-3 or TRBV12-4 and TRBJ2-2; absent DNA, TCRdb's TRBD1 call cannot be checked. CDR3 length: 13 amino acids.

The chain's CDR3 is CASSDQDRANTEAFF. The chain links TRBV6-1 to TRBJ1-1; TCRdb's D gene call, TRBD1, goes unchecked for lack of DNA. The CDR3 extends over 15 amino acids. Germline V gene data show CDR1 as MNHNS and CDR2 as SASEGT.

This chain links TRBV5-1 with TRBJ2-7; no DNA is available, so the TRBD2 call from TCRdb remains unchecked. The germline CDR1 and CDR2 sequences are SGHRS and YFSETQ. There are 13 residues in the CDR3. Here the CDR3 reads CASSPEGVQGQYF.

The chain recombines TRBV27 with TRBJ2-1. Per germline, CDR1 MNHEY and CDR2 SMNVEV (reference sequence). The CDR3 consists of 17 residues. The CDR3: CASSLLRSGSSYNEQFF.

The chain couples TRBV28 to TRBJ1-5; TCRdb selects TRBD1, and the lack of DNA leaves this call unchecked. The V gene's germline CDR1 is MDHEN and CDR2 SYDVKM. CDR3 size: 16 residues. Here the CDR3 reads CASSFVPQALNQPQHF.

The chain joins TRBV12-3 or TRBV12-4 to TRBJ2-1; checking the TCRdb D call of TRBD1 is not possible without DNA. The CDR3 spans 14 residues. The CDR3 is CASSSLGGYNEQFF.

This chain uses TRBV6-1 with TRBJ2-5; TCRdb picks TRBD2, but there is no DNA to check that call. The CDR3 is 16 amino acids. In germline, CDR1 is MNHNS, CDR2 SASEGT. CDR3 residues: CASRLAGDLGQETQYF.

The chain carries TRBV20-1 and TRBJ2-5; TCRdb's assignment of TRBD2 cannot be checked, as there is no DNA. This CDR3 is 13 amino acids long. Germline-derived CDR1 and CDR2 are DFQATT and SNEGSKA (reference sequence). The CDR3 here is CSARIAGAETQYF.